This T cell receptor (beta chain) was sequenced in a study of neoadjuvant anti-PD-1 for oral cavity cancer. About the study: Before surgery, most patients got three to four biweekly 3 mg/kg nivolumab doses. Points from the study as a whole: Non-responders to neoadjuvant nivolumab had significantly more clonal PBMC T cells than responders. Pretreatment Treg/Th17 ratio correlated inversely with post-treatment tumor clonality.

Some clones are missing from TCRdb's copy, which holds only in-frame ones; the method was immunoSEQ multiplex PCR. The sample has 60,000 to 75,000 clones; 65% to 80% are singletons. V shed 2 bases, J shed 4 bases, and the junction held 5 bases outside the gene matches. The germline V gene has CDR1 SGHTA and CDR2 FQGNSA. This CDR3 is 16 amino acids long. Concerning this clone itself: Its antigen is currently unknown.

The patients had HPV-negative, locally advanced oral cavity squamous cell carcinoma. The chain combines TRBV7-2 with TRBJ2-2; 9 nucleotides match TRBD2. The origin of this receptor is a person between 40 and 85 years old with oral cavity squamous cell carcinoma. This specimen was PBMCs, taken before nivolumab (anti-PD-1) treatment. The CDR3 DNA is TGTGCCAGCAGCTTATCGAGGCGGGGGGGCACCGGGGAGCTGTTTTTT. It translates to CASSLSRRGGTGELFF.